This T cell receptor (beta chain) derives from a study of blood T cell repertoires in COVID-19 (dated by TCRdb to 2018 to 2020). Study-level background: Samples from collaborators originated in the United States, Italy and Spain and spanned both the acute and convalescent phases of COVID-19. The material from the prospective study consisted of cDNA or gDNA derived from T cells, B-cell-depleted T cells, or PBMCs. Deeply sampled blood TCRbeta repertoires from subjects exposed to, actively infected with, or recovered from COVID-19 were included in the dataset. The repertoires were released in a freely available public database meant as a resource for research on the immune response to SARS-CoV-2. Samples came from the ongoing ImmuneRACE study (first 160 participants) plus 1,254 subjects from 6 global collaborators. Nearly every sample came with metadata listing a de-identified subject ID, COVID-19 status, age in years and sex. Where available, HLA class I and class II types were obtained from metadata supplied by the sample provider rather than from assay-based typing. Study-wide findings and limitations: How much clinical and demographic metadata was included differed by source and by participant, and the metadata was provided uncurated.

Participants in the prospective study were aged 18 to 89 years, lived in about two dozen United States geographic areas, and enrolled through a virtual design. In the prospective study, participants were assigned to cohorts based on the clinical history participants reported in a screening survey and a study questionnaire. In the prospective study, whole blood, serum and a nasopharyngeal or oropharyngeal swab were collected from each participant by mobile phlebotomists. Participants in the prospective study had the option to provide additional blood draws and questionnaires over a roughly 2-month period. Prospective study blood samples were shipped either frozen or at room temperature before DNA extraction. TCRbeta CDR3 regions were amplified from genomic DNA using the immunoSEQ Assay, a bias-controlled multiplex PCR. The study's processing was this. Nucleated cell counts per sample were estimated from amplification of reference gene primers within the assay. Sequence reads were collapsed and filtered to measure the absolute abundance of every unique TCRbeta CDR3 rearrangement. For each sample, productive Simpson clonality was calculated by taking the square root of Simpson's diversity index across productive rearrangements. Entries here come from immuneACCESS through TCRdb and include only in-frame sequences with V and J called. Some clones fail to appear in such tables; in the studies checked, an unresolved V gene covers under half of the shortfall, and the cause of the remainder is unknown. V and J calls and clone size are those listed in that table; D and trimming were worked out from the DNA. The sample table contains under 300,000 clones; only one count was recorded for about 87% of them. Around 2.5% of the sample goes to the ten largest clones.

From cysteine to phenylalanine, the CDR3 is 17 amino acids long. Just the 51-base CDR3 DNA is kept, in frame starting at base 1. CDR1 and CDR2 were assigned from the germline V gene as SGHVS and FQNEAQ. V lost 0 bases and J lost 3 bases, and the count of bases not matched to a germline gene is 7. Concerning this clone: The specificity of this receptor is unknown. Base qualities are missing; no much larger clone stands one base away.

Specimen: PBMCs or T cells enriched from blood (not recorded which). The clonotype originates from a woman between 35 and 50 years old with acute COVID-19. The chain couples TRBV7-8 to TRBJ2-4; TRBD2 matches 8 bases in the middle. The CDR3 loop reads CASSLARGAGDKNIQYF. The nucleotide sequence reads TGTGCCAGCAGCTTAGCGCGGGGGGCAGGGGACAAAAACATTCAGTACTTC.